The clone carrying this T cell receptor (beta chain) was seen a handful of times. The antigen is unknown. This specimen comes from a study of vaccination effects on CD4 cells after COVID-19. As for the study in general: Pools of viral peptides were used by the ViraFEST assay to expand antigen-specific CD4+ T cells ahead of sequencing.

Findings and caveats of the study: After vaccination, at late timepoints, clones induced by infection and by vaccine contracted markedly.

Germline V gene lookup returns CDR1 SGHNT and CDR2 YYREEE (reference sequence). The CDR3 covers 15 residues. The V end was cut by 5 bases, the J end by 0 bases, with 12 bases between. Data came from immunoSEQ multiplex PCR; TCRdb stores just in-frame clones and leaves some out. Of roughly 51,000 clones detected, under 85% appear once; the ten largest clones hold 5.4%. Scientists isolated CD4+ T cells after an approximately 9-day culture period ended. Documented for the person is a PCR-confirmed SARS-CoV-2 infection occurring between March and December 2020. The cohort was immunized with two doses of either the BNT162b2 or mRNA-1273 vaccine.

The receptor comes from a human donor who had a prior SARS-CoV-2 infection. Sequenced material: CD4+ T cells from PBMCs cultured without peptide, taken after COVID-19 vaccination. The V and J genes are TRBV5-4 and TRBJ1-3; D remains unclear. For the CDR3, the DNA is TGTGCCAGCAGGCCCACCCCCAACTCTGGAAACACCATATATTTT. As protein: CASRPTPNSGNTIYF.